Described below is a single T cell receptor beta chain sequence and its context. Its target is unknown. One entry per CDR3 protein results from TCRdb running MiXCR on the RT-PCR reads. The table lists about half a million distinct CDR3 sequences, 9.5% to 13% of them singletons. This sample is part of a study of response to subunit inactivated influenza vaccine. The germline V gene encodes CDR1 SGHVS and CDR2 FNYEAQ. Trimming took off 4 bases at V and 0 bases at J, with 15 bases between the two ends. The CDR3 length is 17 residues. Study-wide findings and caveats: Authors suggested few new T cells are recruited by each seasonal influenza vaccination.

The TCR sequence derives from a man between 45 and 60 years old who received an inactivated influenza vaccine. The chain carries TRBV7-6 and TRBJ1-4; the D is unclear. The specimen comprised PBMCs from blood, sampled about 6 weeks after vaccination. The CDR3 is CASSSPPDGATNEKLFF. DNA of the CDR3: TGTGCCAGCAGCTCGCCCCCGGACGGCGCAACTAATGAAAAACTGTTTTTT.